What follows are 32 T cell receptor beta chains derived from one specimen sequenced in a study of blood T cell repertoires in COVID-19 (TCRdb year 2020). Libraries were prepared through the immunoSEQ multiplex PCR assay. TCRdb took over this immuneACCESS table, retaining in-frame rearrangements with V and J assigned. Such tables are incomplete; in checked studies, under half of the missing clones stem from an unresolved V gene, and the remainder is unexplained. The sample data list more than 250,000 clones, and 70% to 90% of these were observed just once. The ten largest clonotypes hold roughly 5% of the sample. The sample was peripheral blood. These receptors originate from a man between 50 and 59 years old with active or convalescent COVID-19.

This chain links TRBV28 with TRBJ2-7; 8 bases fit TRBD1. The CDR3 spans 15 residues. V gave up 1 base and J gave up 6 bases; unmatched junction bases: 8. Germline V gene lookup returns CDR1 MDHEN and CDR2 SYDVKM. DNA of the CDR3: TGTGCCAGCAGTTTATCGACAGGGGTGGTTCGCGAGCAGTACTTC. Its translation: CASSLSTGVVREQYF.

The chain employs TRBV11-3 and TRBJ2-1, with 7 bases fitting TRBD1. CDR3 length: 15 residues. V trimming: 1 base; J trimming: 10 bases; junction bases outside the gene matches: 10. Germline V lookup: CDR1 SGHNT, CDR2 YENEEA. Here the CDR3 reads CASSLGYRGRGEQFF. The CDR3 coding sequence is TGTGCCAGCAGCTTAGGTTATAGGGGGCGCGGAGAGCAGTTCTTC.

J is TRBJ1-5 and V is TRBV27; D remains ambiguous. The CDR3 loop spans 14 amino acids. Trimming stripped 6 bases from V and 7 bases from J, with 16 bases between. Germline-derived CDR1 and CDR2 are MNHEY and SMNVEV (reference sequence). CDR3 DNA: TGTGCCAGCAGCAACTCCCCCGCGGGCCAGCCCCAGCATTTT. This sequence encodes CASSNSPAGQPQHF.

This clone appeared once. The chain has TRBV5-6 and TRBJ2-1; TRBD2 agrees at 7 bases. With 2 bases clipped from V and 0 bases from J, the junction kept 2 bases outside the gene matches. The CDR3 has 15 residues. Germline CDR1 and CDR2: SGHDT and YYEEEE. The CDR3 DNA reads as TGTGCCAGCAGCTTAGCGGGGCGCTCCTACAATGAGCAGTTCTTC. This translates into CASSLAGRSYNEQFF.

The chain joins TRBV11-2 to TRBJ2-3; D is undetermined. From germline, CDR1 is SGHAT and CDR2 FQNNGV. Between the trimmed V and J ends, which lost 3 bases and 0 bases, there was a span of 10 bases. CDR3 length equals 15 residues. CDR3 nucleotides: TGTGCCAGCAGCTTCGAGTTTTCAAGCACAGATACGCAGTATTTT. This sequence encodes CASSFEFSSTDTQYF.

The rearrangement uses TRBV7-8 and TRBJ2-5; TRBD1 might be the D (5 bases). The germline V gene encodes CDR1 SGHVS and CDR2 FQNEAQ. With 4 bases removed from V and 2 bases from J, the gap between germline ends came to 11 bases. The CDR3 is 14 amino acids. The CDR3 reads CASSSPGWQETQYF. As DNA, the CDR3 is TGTGCCAGCAGCTCCCCAGGGTGGCAAGAGACCCAGTACTTC.

The V gene is TRBV5-1, the J gene TRBJ1-1; D is unclear. In germline, CDR1 is SGHRS, CDR2 YFSETQ. The CDR3 has 13 amino acids. V lost 1 base and J 10 bases, leaving 14 bases between the germline ends. The CDR3 DNA is TGCGCCAGCAGCTTGTTGACATCCGAGATAGCTTTCTTT. It is translated as CASSLLTSEIAFF.

The chain joins TRBV23-1 to TRBJ2-7; D not resolved. TRBV23-1 is filed as an ORF, its function uncertain. Trimming cost V 7 bases and J 3 bases, with 4 bases left between them. This CDR3 spans 10 amino acids. The CDR3 sequence: CASIGYEQYF. The CDR3 DNA reads TGCGCCAGCATCGGCTACGAGCAGTACTTC.

V gene TRBV7-9 combines with J gene TRBJ2-1; 7 bases match TRBD2. The CDR3 covers 14 residues. CDR1 is SEHNR, CDR2 FQNEAQ, per germline (reference sequence). Trimming at V came to 5 bases and at J to 7 bases, leaving 8 bases not matched to a gene. The CDR3 DNA sequence: TGTGCCAGCAGCACGAGACTGGGGGGGAATGAGCAGTTCTTC. Protein: CASSTRLGGNEQFF.

The chain joins TRBV20-1 to TRBJ1-5, with 7 nucleotides matching TRBD1. With V trimmed by 3 bases and J by 5 bases, 4 bases remained unmatched. Germline V gene sequence: CDR1 DFQATT, CDR2 SNEGSKA (reference sequence). This CDR3 is built from 13 residues. The CDR3: CSASRDRDQPQHF. CDR3 coding DNA: TGCAGTGCTAGTCGGGACAGAGATCAGCCCCAGCATTTT.

The chain links TRBV7-6 to TRBJ2-6; D is ambiguous. Germline CDR1 and CDR2: SGHVS and FNYEAQ. This CDR3 is built from 14 residues. Deletions cut 2 bases from V and 0 bases from J, with 2 bases between. CDR3 DNA: TGTGCCAGCAGCTTACGCTCTGGGGCCAACGTCCTGACTTTC. It encodes CASSLRSGANVLTF.

This clone occurred a few times. This chain connects TRBV27 to TRBJ1-1, with D perhaps matching TRBD1 (6 bases). The germline V and J ends were trimmed by 6 bases and 2 bases, with 34 bases remaining between them. Germline values: CDR1 MNHEY, CDR2 SMNVEV (reference sequence). This CDR3 spans 21 amino acids. The CDR3 spells CASSHGGVSQGRTGSNTEAFF. CDR3 nucleotides: TGTGCCAGCAGCCACGGCGGCGTGTCGCAGGGGAGAACAGGGAGTAACACTGAAGCTTTCTTT.

V gene TRBV5-1 combines with J gene TRBJ2-3; 7 nucleotides align to TRBD2. V lost 4 bases, J lost 2 bases, and 7 bases stayed unmatched. The CDR3 runs to 15 residues. From germline, CDR1 is SGHRS and CDR2 YFSETQ. CDR3 amino acids: CASSRGSGDTDTQYF. CDR3 nucleotide sequence: TGCGCCAGCAGCCGTGGGAGCGGGGACACAGATACGCAGTATTTT.

The chain joins TRBV7-2 to TRBJ2-3; TRBD2 is a possible D gene (6 bases). The CDR3 contains 14 residues. V lost 7 bases, J lost 3 bases, and 14 bases lay in between. Germline lookup yields CDR1 SGHTA and CDR2 FQGNSA. CDR3 nucleotide sequence: TGTGCCAGCACCCAACTAGCTAGGACAGATACGCAGTATTTT. Translating it yields CASTQLARTDTQYF.

The chain recombines TRBV6-1 with TRBJ1-4; D not resolved. Deletions cut 3 bases from V and 4 bases from J, with 9 bases between. Germline CDR1 and CDR2: MNHNS and SASEGT. This CDR3 is 14 amino acids long. CDR3 sequence: CASSEVQHNEKLFF. CDR3 in DNA: TGTGCCAGCAGTGAGGTACAGCATAATGAAAAACTGTTTTTT.

This chain joins TRBV9 and TRBJ1-6; D is perhaps TRBD1 (6 bases). The germline gives CDR1 SGDLS, CDR2 YYNGEE. The CDR3 has 15 amino acids. Trimming stripped 0 bases from V and 8 bases from J, with 12 bases between. In DNA form, the CDR3 reads TGTGCCAGCAGCGTAGAGGGGGGGAATCATTCACCCCTCCACTTT. Translated: CASSVEGGNHSPLHF.

The chain employs TRBV3-1 (or the pseudogene TRBV3-2) and TRBJ1-5; TRBD1 agrees at 7 bases. Trimming took 8 bases from V and 5 from J; bases not matched to a gene: 21. CDR1 is LGHDT, CDR2 YNNKEL, per germline (reference sequence). The CDR3 runs to 18 residues. Here the CDR3 DNA reads TGTGCCAGCCACCTCCCAGACCTAGACAGGGATCAACATCAGCCCCAGCATTTT. Translation: CASHLPDLDRDQHQPQHF.

This rearrangement joins TRBV28 to TRBJ1-2; D may be TRBD1 (5 bases). The CDR3 spans 13 residues. Trimming took off 2 bases at V and 7 bases at J, with 11 bases between the two ends. Germline V CDR1 and CDR2: MDHEN, SYDVKM. DNA of the CDR3: TGTGCCAGCAGTTTACGGGGGTATAGTGGCTACACCTTC. It is translated as CASSLRGYSGYTF.

The rearrangement uses TRBV28 and TRBJ2-1; D gene uncertain. With 1 base removed from V and 8 bases from J, the gap between germline ends came to 9 bases. The CDR3 is 13 residues long. Germline CDR1 MDHEN, CDR2 SYDVKM. The CDR3 coding sequence is TGTGCCAGCAGTTTATTTGGCCAGGATGAGCAGTTCTTC. Protein product: CASSLFGQDEQFF.

This chain joins TRBV11-2 and TRBJ2-1; D is perhaps TRBD2 (5 bases). Trimming took 1 base from V and 3 from J, leaving 7 bases between them. This CDR3 has 14 residues. Looked up from germline, CDR1 is SGHAT and CDR2 is FQNNGV. The CDR3 reads CASSLVGIYNEQFF. For the CDR3, the DNA is TGTGCCAGCAGCTTAGTCGGGATCTACAATGAGCAGTTCTTC.

This clone was picked up a small number of times. One junction end disagrees with the germline gene, perhaps due to a read error. Other DNA sequences of this sample code for an identical CDR3. In DNA form, the CDR3 reads TGCGCCAGCAGCTCCACAGGGGGACGGTCACCTCTCCACTTT. It yields the protein CASSSTGGRSPLHF. This rearrangement joins TRBV5-1 to TRBJ1-6; 8 bases match TRBD1. CDR1 and CDR2 from the germline V gene are SGHRS and YFSETQ. There are 14 residues in the CDR3.

A few counts support this clone. The rearrangement links TRBV19 to TRBJ2-7; 8 bases align to TRBD2. The V gene end was trimmed by 6 bases and the J gene end by 2 bases; junction bases not matched to a gene: 9. Germline V lookup: CDR1 LNHDA, CDR2 SQIVND (reference sequence). The CDR3 has 15 amino acids. CDR3 DNA sequence: TGTGCCAGTAGCCCCCGAGCGGGGGATACCTACGAGCAGTACTTC. It yields the protein CASSPRAGDTYEQYF.

The chain's CDR3 is CASSLVSGNTYEQYF. DNA of the CDR3: TGTGCCAGCAGCTTAGTGTCAGGCAACACCTACGAGCAGTACTTC. V and J are TRBV7-2 and TRBJ2-7; D gene ambiguous. The CDR3 spans 15 residues. Trimming removed 1 base from V and 2 bases from J, with 12 bases in between. The germline gives CDR1 SGHTA, CDR2 FQGNSA. The full variable domain, in which reference TRBV7-2 and TRBJ2-7 provide the parts outside the CDR3, is GAGVSQSPSNKVTEKGKDVELRCDPISGHTALYWYRQSLGQGLEFLIYFQGNSAPDKSGLPSDRFSAERTGGSVSTLTIQRTQQEDSAVYLCASSLVSGNTYEQYFGPGTRLTVT.

The genes are TRBV6-2 or TRBV6-3 and TRBJ1-2; possibly TRBD1 for D (6 bases). The germline V and J ends were trimmed by 4 bases and 3 bases, with 15 bases remaining between them. Germline loops: CDR1 MNHEY, CDR2 SVGEGT. The length of the CDR3 is 15 residues. The CDR3 region is CASSSGKDSHYGYTF. CDR3 nucleotide sequence: TGTGCCAGCAGTTCGGGGAAGGACAGCCACTATGGCTACACCTTC.

This clone was seen a single time. The chain carries TRBV28 and TRBJ1-1; weak D call: TRBD1 (6 bases). Trimming removed 3 bases at V and 5 bases at J, with 13 bases between. Germline V gene data show CDR1 as MDHEN and CDR2 as SYDVKM. The CDR3 has 14 amino acids. CDR3 sequence (DNA): TGTGCCAGCAGTTTCGGGGGGGCGCGTACTGAAGCTTTCTTT. It translates to CASSFGGARTEAFF.

This chain uses TRBV20-1 with TRBJ2-7; a weak D match, TRBD2 (5 bases). CDR1 and CDR2 (germline): DFQATT, SNEGSKA (reference sequence). Trimming stripped 3 bases from V and 0 bases from J, with 12 bases between. The CDR3 length is 14 residues. The CDR3 DNA reads TGCAGTGCTAGTAACGTGGGGAGCTCCTACGAGCAGTACTTC. Amino acid sequence: CSASNVGSSYEQYF.

The gene calls are TRBV7-9 and TRBJ1-1; D unresolved. The CDR3 covers 10 residues. V gave up 4 bases and J gave up 11 bases, with 8 bases separating them. Germline loops: CDR1 SEHNR, CDR2 FQNEAQ (reference sequence). Written as DNA, the CDR3 is TGTGCCAGCAGCTCCCTTAATGCTTTCTTT. It encodes CASSSLNAFF.

The V call is TRBV28, the J call TRBJ2-3, with 8 bases fitting TRBD1. CDR3 length equals 15 residues. V lost 5 bases to trimming and J lost 1 base; unmatched junction nucleotides: 5. Germline V gives CDR1 MDHEN, CDR2 SYDVKM. CDR3 nucleotide sequence: TGTGCCAGCAGTCGCCCGGGACAGGGCACAGATACGCAGTATTTT. It translates to CASSRPGQGTDTQYF. Drawing the rest from reference TRBV28 and TRBJ2-3, the complete variable domain is DVKVTQSSRYLVKRTGEKVFLECVQDMDHENMFWYRQDPGLGLRLIYFSYDVKMKEKGDIPEGYSVSREKKERFSLILESASTNQTSMYLCASSRPGQGTDTQYFGPGTRLTVL.

In this sample, this clone turned up once. V usage is TRBV21-1 and J usage is TRBJ1-4. TRBV21-1 is annotated as a pseudogene. The CDR3 extends over 16 amino acids. CDR3 sequence: CASSSGAASGREKLFF. In DNA, the CDR3 is TGTGCCAGCAGTTCCGGGGCCGCCAGTGGGAGGGAAAAACTGTTTTTT.

The chain couples TRBV27 to TRBJ1-3, with D tentatively TRBD1 (5 bases). CDR3 length equals 15 residues. In germline, CDR1 is MNHEY, CDR2 SMNVEV (reference sequence). Trimming stripped 5 bases from V and 0 bases from J, with 11 bases between. The CDR3 DNA follows: TGTGCCAGCAGTGGGACTCCTTTCTCTGGAAACACCATATATTTT. Its translation is CASSGTPFSGNTIYF.

This clone turned up a few times. V is TRBV7-8 and J is TRBJ2-7; 7 bases line up with TRBD2. V was clipped by 0 bases and J by 6 bases; unmatched bases: 8. The CDR3 totals 15 residues. Germline loops: CDR1 SGHVS, CDR2 FQNEAQ. The CDR3 protein is CASSLAGGSRREQYF. CDR3 nucleotide sequence: TGTGCCAGCAGCTTAGCGGGAGGGTCCAGGCGCGAGCAGTACTTC.

The chain employs TRBV10-3 and TRBJ2-3; 15 positions agree with TRBD2. V lost 8 bases, J lost 4 bases, and 7 bases stayed unmatched. Germline values: CDR1 ENHRY, CDR2 SYGVKD. CDR3 length: 16 residues. The CDR3 DNA is TGTGCCATCGACGGACTAGCGGGAGGGCCCCCAGATACGCAGTATTTT. Translating it yields CAIDGLAGGPPDTQYF.